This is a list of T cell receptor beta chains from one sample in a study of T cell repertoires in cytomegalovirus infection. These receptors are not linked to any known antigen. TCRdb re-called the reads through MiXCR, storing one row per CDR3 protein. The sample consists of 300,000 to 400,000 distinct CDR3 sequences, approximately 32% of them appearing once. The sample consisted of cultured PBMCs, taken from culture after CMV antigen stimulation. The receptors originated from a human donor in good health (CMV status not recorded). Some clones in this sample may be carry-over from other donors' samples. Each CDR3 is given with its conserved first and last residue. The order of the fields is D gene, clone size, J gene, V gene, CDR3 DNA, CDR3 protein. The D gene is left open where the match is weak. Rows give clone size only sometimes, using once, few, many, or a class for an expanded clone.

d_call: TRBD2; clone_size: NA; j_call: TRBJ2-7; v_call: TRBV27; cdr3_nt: TGTGCCAGCAGGATTCCGGGACTAGCGAAAGAGCAGTACTTC; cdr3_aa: CASRIPGLAKEQYF
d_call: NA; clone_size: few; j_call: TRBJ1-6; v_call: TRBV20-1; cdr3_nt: TGCAGTGCCAGGGAGACAGTTAATTCACCCCTCCACTTT; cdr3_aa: CSARETVNSPLHF
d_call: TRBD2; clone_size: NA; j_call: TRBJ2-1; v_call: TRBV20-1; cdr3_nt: TGCAGTGCTAGATCGACTAGCGGGAGTAGAAATGAGCAGTTCTTC; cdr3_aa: CSARSTSGSRNEQFF
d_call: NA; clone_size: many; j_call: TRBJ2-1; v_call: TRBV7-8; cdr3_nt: TGTGCCAGCAGCTTCACAGGTTACTCCTACAATGAGCAGTTCTTC; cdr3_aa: CASSFTGYSYNEQFF
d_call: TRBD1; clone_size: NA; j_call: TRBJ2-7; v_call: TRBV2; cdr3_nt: TGTGCCAGCAGTGAGACAGGGGGATCGGGCGAGCAGTACTTC; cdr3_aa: CASSETGGSGEQYF
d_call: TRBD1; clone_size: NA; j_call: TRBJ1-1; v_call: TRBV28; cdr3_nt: TGTGCCAGCAGTTCCCGGGACAGGGAAGCTTTCTTT; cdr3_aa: CASSSRDREAFF
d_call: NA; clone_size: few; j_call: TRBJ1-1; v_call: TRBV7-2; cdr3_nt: TGTGCCAGCAGCTTGTTAGTTCTCAAAGCTGAAGCTTTCTTT; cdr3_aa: CASSLLVLKAEAFF
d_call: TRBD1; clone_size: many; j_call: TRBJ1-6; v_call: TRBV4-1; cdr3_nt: TGCGCCAGCAGCCACCCCGACAGGGTAGATTCACCCCTCCACTTT; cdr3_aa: CASSHPDRVDSPLHF
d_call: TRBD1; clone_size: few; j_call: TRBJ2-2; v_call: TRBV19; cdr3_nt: TGTGCCAGTAGTATGGACAGGGGAAACACCGGGGAGCTGTTTTTT; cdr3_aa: CASSMDRGNTGELFF
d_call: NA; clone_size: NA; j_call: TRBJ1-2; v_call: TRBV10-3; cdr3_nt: TGTGCCATCAGTGAGACTACACCGGGGGGCTACACCTTC; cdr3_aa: CAISETTPGGYTF
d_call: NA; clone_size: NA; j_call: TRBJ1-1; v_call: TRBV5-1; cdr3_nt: TGCGCCAGCAGCTCTTTGCAAGAAGCTTTCTTT; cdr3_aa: CASSSLQEAFF
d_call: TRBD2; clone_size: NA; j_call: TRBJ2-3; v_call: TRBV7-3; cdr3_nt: TGTGCCAGCAGCCCACGGACTAGCGGGGGGGTTGATACGCAGTATTTT; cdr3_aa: CASSPRTSGGVDTQYF
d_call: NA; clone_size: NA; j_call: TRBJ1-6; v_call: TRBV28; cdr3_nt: TGTGCCAGCAGCCCGGGGGATCTTTATAATTCACCCCTCCACTTT; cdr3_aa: CASSPGDLYNSPLHF
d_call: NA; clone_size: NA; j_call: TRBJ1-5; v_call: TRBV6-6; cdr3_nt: TGTGCCAGCAGTTACTCCGGGAATCCCCCCAATCAGCCCCAGCATTTT; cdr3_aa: CASSYSGNPPNQPQHF
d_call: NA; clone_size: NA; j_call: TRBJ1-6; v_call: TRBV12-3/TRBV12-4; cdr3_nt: TGTGCCTCCGGGGAAAATAATAATTCACCCCTCCACTTT; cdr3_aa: CASGENNNSPLHF
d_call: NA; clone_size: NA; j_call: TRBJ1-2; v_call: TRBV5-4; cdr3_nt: TGTGCCAGCAGCTTGGGGGTCAGTTATGGCTACACCTTC; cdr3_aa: CASSLGVSYGYTF
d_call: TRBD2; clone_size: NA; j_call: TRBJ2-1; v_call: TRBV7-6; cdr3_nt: TGTGCCAGCAGCCTAGCCCCCCCTCGACTAGCGGGCAACTACAATGAGCAGTTCTTC; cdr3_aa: CASSLAPPRLAGNYNEQFF